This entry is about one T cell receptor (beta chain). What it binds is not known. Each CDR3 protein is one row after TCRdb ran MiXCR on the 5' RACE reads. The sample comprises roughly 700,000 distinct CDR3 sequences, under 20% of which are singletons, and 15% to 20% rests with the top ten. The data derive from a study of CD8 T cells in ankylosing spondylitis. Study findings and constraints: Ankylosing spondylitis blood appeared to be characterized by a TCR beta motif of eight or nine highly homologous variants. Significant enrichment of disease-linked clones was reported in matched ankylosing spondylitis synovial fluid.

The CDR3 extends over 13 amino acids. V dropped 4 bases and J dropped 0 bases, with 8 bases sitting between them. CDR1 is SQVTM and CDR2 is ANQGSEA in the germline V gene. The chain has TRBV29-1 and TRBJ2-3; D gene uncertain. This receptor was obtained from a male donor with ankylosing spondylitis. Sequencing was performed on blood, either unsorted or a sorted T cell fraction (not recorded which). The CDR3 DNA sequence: TGCAGCGTTGGCCAGCAAAGCACAGATACGCAGTATTTT. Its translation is CSVGQQSTDTQYF.